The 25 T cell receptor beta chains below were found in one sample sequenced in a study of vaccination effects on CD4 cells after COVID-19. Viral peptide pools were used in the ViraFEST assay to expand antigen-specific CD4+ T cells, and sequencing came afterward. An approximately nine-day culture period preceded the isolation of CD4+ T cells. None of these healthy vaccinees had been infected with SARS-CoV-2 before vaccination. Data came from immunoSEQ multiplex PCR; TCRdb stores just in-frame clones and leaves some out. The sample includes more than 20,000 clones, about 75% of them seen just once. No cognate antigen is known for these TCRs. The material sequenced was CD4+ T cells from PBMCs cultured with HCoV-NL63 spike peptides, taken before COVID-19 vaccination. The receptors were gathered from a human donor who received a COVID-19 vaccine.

The CDR3 sequence is CASRPSTGGYTF. CDR3 coding DNA: TGTGCCAGCAGACCTTCGACGGGTGGCTACACCTTC. The chain employs TRBV27 and TRBJ1-2; D remains unclear. Germline values: CDR1 MNHEY, CDR2 SMNVEV (reference sequence). CDR3 length: 12 residues. V was shortened by 6 bases and J by 7 bases, with 12 bases between the two germline ends.

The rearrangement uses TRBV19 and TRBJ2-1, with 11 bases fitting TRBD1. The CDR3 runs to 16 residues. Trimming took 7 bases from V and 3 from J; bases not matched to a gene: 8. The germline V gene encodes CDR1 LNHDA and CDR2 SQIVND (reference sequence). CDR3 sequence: CASTPRGTGGYNEQFF. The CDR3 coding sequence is TGTGCCAGTACCCCCCGGGGGACAGGGGGCTACAATGAGCAGTTCTTC.

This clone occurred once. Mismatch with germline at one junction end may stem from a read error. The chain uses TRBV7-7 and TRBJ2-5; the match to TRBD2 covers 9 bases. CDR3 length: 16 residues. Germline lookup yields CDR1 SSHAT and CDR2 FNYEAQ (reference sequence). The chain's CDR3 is CASSLEGGLAQETQYF. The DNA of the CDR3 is TGTGCTAGCAGCTTAGAAGGCGGACTAGCGCAAGAGACCCAGTACTTC. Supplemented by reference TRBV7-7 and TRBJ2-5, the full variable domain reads GAGVSQSPRYKVTKRGQDVTLRCDPISSHATLYWYQQALGQGPEFLTYFNYEAQPDKSGLPSDRFSAERPEGSISTLTIQRTEQRDSAMYRCASSLEGGLAQETQYFGPGTRLLVL.

CDR3 coding DNA: TGTGCCAGCAGGTACAGGGGTGTCATGGCAGATACGCAGTATTTT. Residues: CASRYRGVMADTQYF. The rearrangement uses TRBV6-2 or TRBV6-3 and TRBJ2-3; 7 bases map to TRBD1. The CDR3 covers 15 residues. Germline lookup yields CDR1 MNHEY and CDR2 SVGEGT. Trimming removed 6 bases from V and 4 bases from J; junction bases left unmatched: 10.

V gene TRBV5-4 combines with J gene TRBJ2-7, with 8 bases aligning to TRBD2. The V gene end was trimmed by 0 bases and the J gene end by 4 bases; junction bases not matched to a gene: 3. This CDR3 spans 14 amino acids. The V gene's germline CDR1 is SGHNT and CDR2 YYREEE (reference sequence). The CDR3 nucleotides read TGTGCCAGCAGCTTGGATAGCGGGGTTTACGAGCAGTACTTC. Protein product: CASSLDSGVYEQYF.

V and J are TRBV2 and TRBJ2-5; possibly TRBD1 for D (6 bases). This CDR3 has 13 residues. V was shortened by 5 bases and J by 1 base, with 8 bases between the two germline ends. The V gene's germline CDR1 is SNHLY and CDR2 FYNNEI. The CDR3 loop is CASSWTVQETQYF. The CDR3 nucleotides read TGTGCCAGCAGTTGGACAGTCCAAGAGACCCAGTACTTC.

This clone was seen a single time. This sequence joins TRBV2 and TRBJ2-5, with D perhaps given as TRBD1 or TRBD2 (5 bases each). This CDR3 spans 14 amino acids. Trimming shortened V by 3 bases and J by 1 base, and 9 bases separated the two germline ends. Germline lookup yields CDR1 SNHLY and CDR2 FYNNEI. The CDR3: CASSDGTAQETQYF. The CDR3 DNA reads TGTGCCAGCAGTGACGGGACCGCCCAAGAGACCCAGTACTTC. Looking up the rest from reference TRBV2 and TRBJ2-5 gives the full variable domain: EPEVTQTPSHQVTQMGQEVILRCVPISNHLYFYWYRQILGQKVEFLVSFYNNEISEKSEIFDDQFSVERPDGSNFTLKIRSTKLEDSAMYFCASSDGTAQETQYFGPGTRLLVL.

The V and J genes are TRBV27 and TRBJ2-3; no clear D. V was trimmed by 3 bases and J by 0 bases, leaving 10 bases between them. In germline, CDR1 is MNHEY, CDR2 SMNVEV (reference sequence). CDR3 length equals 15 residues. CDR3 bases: TGTGCCAGCAGTTTGCAGCACCCTAGCACAGATACGCAGTATTTT. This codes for CASSLQHPSTDTQYF.

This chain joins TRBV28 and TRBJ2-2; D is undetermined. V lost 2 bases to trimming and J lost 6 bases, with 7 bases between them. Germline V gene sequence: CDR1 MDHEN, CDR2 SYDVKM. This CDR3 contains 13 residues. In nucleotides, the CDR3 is TGTGCCAGCAGTTTAATGACCTCCGGGGAGCTGTTTTTT. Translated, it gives CASSLMTSGELFF.

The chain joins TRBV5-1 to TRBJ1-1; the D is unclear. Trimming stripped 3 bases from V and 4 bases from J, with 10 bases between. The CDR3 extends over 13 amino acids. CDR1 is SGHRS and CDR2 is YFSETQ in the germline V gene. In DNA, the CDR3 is TGCGCCAGCAGCTCGGTAGTGGCCACTGAAGCTTTCTTT. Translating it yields CASSSVVATEAFF. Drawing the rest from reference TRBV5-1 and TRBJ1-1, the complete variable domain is KAGVTQTPRYLIKTRGQQVTLSCSPISGHRSVSWYQQTPGQGLQFLFEYFSETQRNKGNFPGRFSGRQFSNSRSEMNVSTLELGDSALYLCASSSVVATEAFFGQGTRLTVV.

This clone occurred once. As DNA, the CDR3 is TGTGCCAGCAGCTCTCAGGGGGCCAACACTGAAGCTTTCTTT. The encoded protein is CASSSQGANTEAFF. This rearrangement joins TRBV5-4 to TRBJ1-1; 8 bases are shared with TRBD1. CDR1 and CDR2 from the germline V gene are SGHNT and YYREEE (reference sequence). The V and J ends lost 3 bases and 2 bases, in that order; junction bases with no gene match: 3. CDR3 length equals 14 residues.

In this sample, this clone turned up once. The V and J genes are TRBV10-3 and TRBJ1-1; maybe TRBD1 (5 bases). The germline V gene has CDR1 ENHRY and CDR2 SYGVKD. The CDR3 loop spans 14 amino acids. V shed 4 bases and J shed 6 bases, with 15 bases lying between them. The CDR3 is CAISAGGAGAEAFF. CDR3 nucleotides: TGTGCCATCAGTGCGGGTGGGGCTGGGGCTGAAGCTTTCTTT.

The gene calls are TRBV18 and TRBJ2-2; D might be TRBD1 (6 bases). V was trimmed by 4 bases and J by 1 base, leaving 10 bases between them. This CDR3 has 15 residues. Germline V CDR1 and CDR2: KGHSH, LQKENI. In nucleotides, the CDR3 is TGTGCCAGCTCACGCGGACAGAAGAACACCGGGGAGCTGTTTTTT. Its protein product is CASSRGQKNTGELFF.

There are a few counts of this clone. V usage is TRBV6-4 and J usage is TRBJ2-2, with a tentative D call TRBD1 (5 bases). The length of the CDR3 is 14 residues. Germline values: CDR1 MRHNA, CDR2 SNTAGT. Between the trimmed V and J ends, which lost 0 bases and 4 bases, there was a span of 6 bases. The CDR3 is CASSDSQGTGELFF. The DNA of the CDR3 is TGTGCCAGCAGTGACTCCCAGGGCACCGGGGAGCTGTTTTTT.

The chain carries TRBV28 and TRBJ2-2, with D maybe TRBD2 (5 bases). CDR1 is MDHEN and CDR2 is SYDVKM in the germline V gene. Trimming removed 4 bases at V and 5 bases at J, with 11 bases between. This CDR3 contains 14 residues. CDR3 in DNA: TGTGCCAGCAGTTGGAGCGGCGGAACCGGGGAGCTGTTTTTT. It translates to CASSWSGGTGELFF.

CDR3 DNA sequence: TGTGCCAGCAGCTTAGCCAGGGCTGAAGCTTTCTTT. This gives the protein CASSLARAEAFF. This chain uses TRBV11-2 with TRBJ1-1; D perhaps matches TRBD1 (5 bases). The CDR3 covers 12 residues. V was clipped by 1 base and J by 6 bases, with 6 bases between them. The germline V gene has CDR1 SGHAT and CDR2 FQNNGV.

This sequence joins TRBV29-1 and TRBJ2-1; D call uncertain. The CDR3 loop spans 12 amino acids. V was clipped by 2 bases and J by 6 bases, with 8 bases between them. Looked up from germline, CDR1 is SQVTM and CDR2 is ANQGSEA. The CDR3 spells CSVERNGNEQFF. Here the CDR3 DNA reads TGCAGCGTTGAACGGAACGGCAATGAGCAGTTCTTC.

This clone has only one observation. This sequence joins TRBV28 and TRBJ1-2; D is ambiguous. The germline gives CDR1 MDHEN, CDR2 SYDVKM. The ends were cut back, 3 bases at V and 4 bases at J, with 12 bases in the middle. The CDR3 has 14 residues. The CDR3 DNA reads TGTGCCAGCAGTTTCGGCAGCCAAGGCTATGGCTACACCTTC. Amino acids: CASSFGSQGYGYTF.

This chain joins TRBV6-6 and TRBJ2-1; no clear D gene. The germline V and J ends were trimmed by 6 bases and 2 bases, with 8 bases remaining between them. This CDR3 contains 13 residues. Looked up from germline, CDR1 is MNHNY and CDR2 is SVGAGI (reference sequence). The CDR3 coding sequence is TGTGCCAGCAGGGCCGGAACCTACAATGAGCAGTTCTTC. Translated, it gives CASRAGTYNEQFF.

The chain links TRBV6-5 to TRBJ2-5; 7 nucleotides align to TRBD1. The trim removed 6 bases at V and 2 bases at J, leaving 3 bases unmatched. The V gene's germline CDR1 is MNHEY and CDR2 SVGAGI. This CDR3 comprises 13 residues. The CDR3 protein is CASSSTGQETQYF. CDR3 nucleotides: TGTGCCAGCAGCTCGACAGGGCAAGAGACCCAGTACTTC.

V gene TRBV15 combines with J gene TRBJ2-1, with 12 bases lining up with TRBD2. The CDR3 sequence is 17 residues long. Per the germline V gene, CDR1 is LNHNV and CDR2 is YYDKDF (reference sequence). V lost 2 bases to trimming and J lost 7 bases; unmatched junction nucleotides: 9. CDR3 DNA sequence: TGTGCCACCAGCAGATCCGGGGGGCTAGCGGGAGGGAATGAGCAGTTCTTC. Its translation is CATSRSGGLAGGNEQFF.

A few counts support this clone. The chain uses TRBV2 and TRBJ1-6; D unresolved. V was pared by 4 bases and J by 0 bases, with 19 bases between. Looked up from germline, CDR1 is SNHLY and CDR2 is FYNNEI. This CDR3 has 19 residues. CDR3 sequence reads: CASSVVARPPSSYNSPLHF. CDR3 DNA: TGTGCCAGCAGTGTGGTGGCAAGGCCTCCCAGCTCCTATAATTCACCCCTCCACTTT.

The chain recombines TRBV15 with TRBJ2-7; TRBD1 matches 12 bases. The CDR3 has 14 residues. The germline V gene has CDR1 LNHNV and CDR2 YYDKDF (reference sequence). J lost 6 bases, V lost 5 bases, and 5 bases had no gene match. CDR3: CATSGDRGQFEQYF. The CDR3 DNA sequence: TGTGCCACCAGCGGGGACAGGGGGCAGTTCGAGCAGTACTTC.

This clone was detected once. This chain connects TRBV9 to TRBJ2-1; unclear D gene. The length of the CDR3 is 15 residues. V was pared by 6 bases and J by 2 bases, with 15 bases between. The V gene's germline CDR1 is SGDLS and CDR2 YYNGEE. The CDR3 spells CASTYRDAPYNEQFF. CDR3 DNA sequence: TGTGCCAGCACCTACCGAGACGCTCCCTACAATGAGCAGTTCTTC. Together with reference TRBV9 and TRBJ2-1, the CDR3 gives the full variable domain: DSGVTQTPKHLITATGQRVTLRCSPRSGDLSVYWYQQSLDQGLQFLIQYYNGEERAKGNILERFSAQQFPDLHSELNLSSLELGDSALYFCASTYRDAPYNEQFFGPGTRLTVL.

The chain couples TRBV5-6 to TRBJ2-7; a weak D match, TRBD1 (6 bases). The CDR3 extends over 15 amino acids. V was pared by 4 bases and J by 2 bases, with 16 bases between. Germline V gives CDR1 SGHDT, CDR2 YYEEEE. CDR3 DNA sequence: TGTGCCAGCAGCGCTACCCCGGGACAACCCTACGAGCAGTACTTC. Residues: CASSATPGQPYEQYF.